A single sample is the source of the 8 T cell receptor beta chains below, sequenced in a study of T cells after yellow fever vaccination. TCRdb re-analysed the 5' RACE reads in MiXCR, keeping a single row per CDR3 protein. The repertoire holds 600,000 to 750,000 distinct CDR3 sequences, with approximately 13% as singletons. This material consisted of PBMCs, taken on the day of the yellow fever booster vaccination. Receptor source: a young man who received the YFV17D yellow fever vaccine.

The chain links TRBV11-2 to TRBJ1-2; maybe TRBD1 (5 bases). V lost 8 bases and J 1 base, leaving 11 bases between the germline ends. Looked up from germline, CDR1 is SGHAT and CDR2 is FQNNGV. The CDR3 sequence is 13 residues long. The CDR3 sequence is CASGTGGNYGYTF. The DNA of the CDR3 is TGTGCCAGCGGGACGGGTGGTAACTATGGCTACACCTTC.

This clonotype was detected a few times. The V gene is TRBV5-1, the J gene TRBJ2-1; 16 nucleotides line up with TRBD2. V shed 3 bases, J shed 16 bases, and the junction held 7 bases outside the gene matches. The CDR3 has 14 amino acids. Germline V gene lookup returns CDR1 SGHRS and CDR2 YFSETQ. CDR3 nucleotides: TGCGCCAGCAGCTCGGGACTAGCGGGAGGGGGAGGTTTCTTC. Protein product: CASSSGLAGGGGFF.

This clonotype was seen only a few times. The chain uses TRBV9 and TRBJ2-3; no clear D gene. This CDR3 comprises 12 residues. CDR1 is SGDLS, CDR2 YYNGEE, per germline. V lost 3 bases and J lost 5, with 7 bases in between. DNA of the CDR3: TGTGCCAGCAGCGCAATTCTAGATACGCAGTATTTT. Its translation: CASSAILDTQYF.

This clonotype was observed a handful of times. The chain joins TRBV20-1 to TRBJ1-6; no firm D call. Germline CDR1 DFQATT, CDR2 SNEGSKA (reference sequence). The CDR3 loop spans 13 amino acids. Trimming stripped 7 bases from V and 7 bases from J, with 14 bases between. The CDR3 region has the DNA TGCAGTGTCTCGGCGGAGGGCAATTCACCCCTCCACTTT. It encodes CSVSAEGNSPLHF.

This clonotype was recorded at least ten times. The V call is TRBV7-2, the J call TRBJ2-3, with a possible D match to TRBD2 (5 bases). In germline, CDR1 is SGHTA, CDR2 FQGNSA. The CDR3 is 13 residues long. The V end lost 7 bases, the J end lost 5 bases, and 13 bases lay between the germline ends. This CDR3 reads CASTLGAGDTQYF. As DNA, the CDR3 is TGTGCCAGCACTCTAGGCGCGGGAGATACGCAGTATTTT.

This clonotype was detected a few times. The chain's CDR3 is CASSGHTFEQYF. For the CDR3, the DNA is TGCGCCAGCAGCGGGCACACTTTCGAGCAGTACTTC. The J gene is TRBJ2-7, the V gene TRBV5-1, with D hard to call. Trimming took 4 bases from V and 6 from J, leaving 11 bases between them. Germline CDR1 SGHRS, CDR2 YFSETQ. The CDR3 has 12 amino acids.

A word on this clonotype: A much larger clone is a single base away; this may be a read error. V and J are TRBV5-1 and TRBJ2-2; the D gene could be TRBD1 or TRBD2 (5 bases each). This CDR3 is built from 14 residues. The germline V gene encodes CDR1 SGHRS and CDR2 YFSETQ. For the CDR3, the DNA is TGCACCAGCAGGCCTGGGGGTGACACCGGGGAGCTGTTTTTT. This sequence encodes CTSRPGGDTGELFF.

The DNA for the CDR3 is TGTGCCAGCAGTTATTGGCCCAGCACCTACAATGAGCAGTTCTTC. Translating it yields CASSYWPSTYNEQFF. The genes are TRBV6-5 and TRBJ2-1, with D uncertain. Looked up from germline, CDR1 is MNHEY and CDR2 is SVGAGI. Trimming removed 3 bases from V and 2 bases from J, with 11 bases in between. The CDR3 contains 15 residues.